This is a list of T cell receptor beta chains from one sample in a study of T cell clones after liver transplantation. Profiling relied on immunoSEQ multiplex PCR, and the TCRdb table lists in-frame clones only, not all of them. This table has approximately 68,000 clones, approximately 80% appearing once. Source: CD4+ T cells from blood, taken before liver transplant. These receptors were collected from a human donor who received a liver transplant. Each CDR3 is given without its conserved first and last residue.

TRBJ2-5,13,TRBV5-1,ASSSQGGHQETQY
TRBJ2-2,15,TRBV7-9,ASTTGGAGTTTGELF
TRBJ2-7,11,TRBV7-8,ASSLIYSYEQY
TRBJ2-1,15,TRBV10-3,AIRGVASGRVDNEQF
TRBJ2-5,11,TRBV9,ASNQGPMETQY
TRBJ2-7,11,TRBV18,ASSPYGSYEQY
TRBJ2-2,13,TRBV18,ASAHLTRNTGELF
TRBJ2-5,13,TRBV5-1,ATSQSGVLQETQY
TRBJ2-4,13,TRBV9,ASSVRGSKGDIQY
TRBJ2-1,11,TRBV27,ASSLSWTHEQF
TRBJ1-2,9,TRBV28,ASTGGYGYT
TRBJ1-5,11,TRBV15,ATSRSGNQPQH
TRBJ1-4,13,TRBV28,ASSSLGLTNEKLF
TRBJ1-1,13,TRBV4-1,ASSLSRAETTEAF
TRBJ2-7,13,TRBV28,ASSLSARLSPEQY
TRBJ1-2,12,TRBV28,ASSLLGAGYGYT
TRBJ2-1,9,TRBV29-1,SVGEGGEQF
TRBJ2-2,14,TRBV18,ASSPWDSRNTGELF
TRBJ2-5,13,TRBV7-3,ASSPWGQSEETQY
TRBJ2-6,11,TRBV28,ASSSYPANVLT
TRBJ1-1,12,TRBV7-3,ASSLTGRNTEAF
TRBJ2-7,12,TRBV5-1,ASSFGERAYEQY
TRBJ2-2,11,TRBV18,ASSPPVTGELF
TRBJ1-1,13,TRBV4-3,ASSQEVVMNTEAF
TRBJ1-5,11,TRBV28,ASSPPGNQPQH
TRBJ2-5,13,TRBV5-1,ASSPSTSGKETQY
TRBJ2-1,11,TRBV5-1,ASSIGDNNEQF
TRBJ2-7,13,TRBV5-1,ASSLVGTGSHEQY
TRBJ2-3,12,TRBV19,ASSPRGGSNTQY
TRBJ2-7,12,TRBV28,ASSSSGTTYEQY
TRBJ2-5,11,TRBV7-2,ASLAGGDETQY